The 25 T cell receptor beta chains in this list originate from one sample, sequenced in a study of kidney transplant recipient with SARS-CoV-2 infection. TCRdb used MiXCR to reprocess the reads, holding one entry per CDR3 protein. The sample lists 200,000 to 250,000 distinct CDR3 sequences; around 26% were seen once. Here the sequenced sample was a blood sample, taken at baseline and on day 111 from a kidney transplant recipient. Receptors were obtained from a male patient younger than 45 who had COVID-19 and was a kidney transplant recipient. Some of the T cells may derive from the graft donor.

This clonotype was detected ten times or more. This rearrangement joins TRBV19 to TRBJ1-2; D call uncertain. V was shortened by 5 bases and J by 4 bases, with 23 bases between the two germline ends. There are 17 residues in the CDR3. Germline values: CDR1 LNHDA, CDR2 SQIVND (reference sequence). The DNA of the CDR3 is TGTGCCAGTAGTGGGCCAAAGACAAATCGAAAGACCTATGGCTACACCTTC. It specifies CASSGPKTNRKTYGYTF.

The V call is TRBV20-1, the J call TRBJ2-1, with D maybe TRBD1 (6 bases). This CDR3 is built from 14 residues. Germline CDR1 and CDR2: DFQATT and SNEGSKA (reference sequence). Trimming stripped 4 bases from V and 3 bases from J, with 13 bases between. CDR3 coding DNA: TGCAGTGCTACCAGGGGAGTGGGCTACAATGAGCAGTTCTTC. Translation gives CSATRGVGYNEQFF.

Worth noting for this clonotype: This may arise from a read error, as a much more abundant clone is one base away. The genes are TRBV7-7 and TRBJ1-6, with unresolved D. In germline, CDR1 is SSHAT, CDR2 FNYEAQ (reference sequence). This CDR3 contains 16 residues. This chain's CDR3 is CTSSLKLSSYNSPLHF. The CDR3 DNA reads TGTACTAGCAGTCTAAAATTGAGCTCCTATAATTCACCCCTCCACTTT.

This clonotype was seen ten or more times. CDR3 loop: CASSDISGNTIYF. DNA of the CDR3: TGTGCCAGCAGCGACATCTCTGGAAACACCATATATTTT. The chain joins TRBV3-1 to TRBJ1-3; D unresolved. V dropped 5 bases and J dropped 0 bases, with 5 bases sitting between them. The CDR3 sequence is 13 residues long. CDR1 LGHDT and CDR2 YNNKEL come from the germline V gene (reference sequence).

A word on this clonotype: A much more abundant neighbour one base away suggests this may be a read error. This chain uses TRBV7-3 with TRBJ1-2; D perhaps matches TRBD1 (6 bases). Trimming left V 7 bases short and J 8 bases short, with 23 bases between. CDR1 is SGHTA and CDR2 is FQGTGA in the germline V gene. The CDR3 runs to 15 residues. DNA of the CDR3: TGTGCCAGCAACCCCCGCGTCGGGACACCTGACGGCTACACCTTC. Translation: CASNPRVGTPDGYTF.

This clonotype was observed many times. V and J are TRBV5-8 and TRBJ1-2, with D unresolved. V gave up 7 bases and J gave up 4 bases, with 23 bases separating them. This CDR3 contains 16 residues. Looked up from germline, CDR1 is SGHTS and CDR2 is YDEGEE. In nucleotides, the CDR3 is TGTGCCAGCTGGCGGAATCATCCACGAAAGACCTATGGCTACACCTTC. Its translation: CASWRNHPRKTYGYTF.

This clonotype turned up a few times. CDR3: CASSQQSTENTQYF. CDR3 sequence (DNA): TGTGCCAGCAGCCAGCAATCTACAGAAAATACGCAGTATTTT. The V and J genes are TRBV9 and TRBJ2-3, with D uncertain. Between the trimmed V and J ends, which lost 4 bases and 7 bases, there was a span of 16 bases. Germline V CDR1 and CDR2: SGDLS, YYNGEE. The CDR3 spans 14 residues.

Turning to this clonotype: A clone one base away is much larger, so this may be a read error. The V call is TRBV5-5, the J call TRBJ1-2; no firm D call. Germline CDR1 reads SGHKS; CDR2 reads YYEKEE (reference sequence). CDR3 size: 16 residues. DNA for the CDR3: TGTGCCAGCCAGCGACGTGTCTCGCGAAAGACCTATGCCTACACCTTC. Its protein product is CASQRRVSRKTYAYTF.

This clonotype showed up just once. A single base separates this from a much larger clone, so it may be a read error. The chain's CDR3 is CASDRRNGIRGNTIYF. DNA for the CDR3: TGTGCCAGCGACAGGAGAAACGGGATAAGAGGAAACACCATATATTTT. The V gene is TRBV19, the J gene TRBJ1-3; tentatively, D is TRBD1 (6 bases). Trimming removed 9 bases at V and 4 bases at J, with 22 bases between. The CDR3 has 16 residues. CDR1 LNHDA and CDR2 SQIVND come from the germline V gene (reference sequence).

At least ten counts were recorded for this clonotype. Written as DNA, the CDR3 is TGTGCCACCAGTGGTCCTAGCGGGAGCTTCGACGAGCAGTACTTC. It codes for CATSGPSGSFDEQYF. This chain links TRBV24-1 with TRBJ2-7, with TRBD2 identical over 10 bases. CDR1 is KGHDR, CDR2 SFDVKD, per germline. The V segment lost 5 bases and the J segment 5 bases; nucleotides outside the gene matches: 8. The length of the CDR3 is 15 residues.

The chain carries TRBV7-9 and TRBJ2-3; 11 positions match TRBD2. The trim removed 8 bases at V and 6 bases at J, leaving 10 bases unmatched. CDR1 SEHNR and CDR2 FQNEAQ come from the germline V gene (reference sequence). This CDR3 contains 15 residues. The CDR3 region is CASGPSGRRKDTQYF. In DNA, the CDR3 is TGTGCCAGCGGCCCTAGCGGGAGGCGTAAGGATACGCAGTATTTT.

The chain carries TRBV3-1 and TRBJ2-5; no firm D call. Per the germline V gene, CDR1 is LGHDT and CDR2 is YNNKEL (reference sequence). CDR3 length: 17 residues. V was clipped by 5 bases and J by 9 bases, with 28 bases between them. CDR3 bases: TGTGCCAGCAGCGGCCGAGATCCCATTTCTTTCTCTGAGGCCCAGTACTTC. It encodes CASSGRDPISFSEAQYF.

This clonotype has at least ten counts. This chain links TRBV12-5 with TRBJ2-7; D is perhaps TRBD1 (7 bases). Germline CDR1 is LGHNT and CDR2 is FRNRAP. The CDR3 spans 14 residues. Between the trimmed V and J ends, which lost 5 bases and 3 bases, there was a span of 14 bases. This CDR3 reads CASGLIRGDYEQYF. The CDR3 DNA reads TGTGCTAGTGGTCTTATCAGGGGGGACTACGAGCAGTACTTC.

This clonotype came up many times. The chain combines TRBV21-1 with TRBJ2-3; the table's D call, TRBD1, was not checked against the DNA. TRBV21-1 counts as a pseudogene. CDR3 size: 17 residues. CDR3 sequence: CASRWALATVMQDTQYF. The CDR3 DNA follows: TGTGCCAGCAGATGGGCGTTAGCTACAGTCATGCAAGATACGCAGTATTTT.

This clonotype was seen at least ten times. The chain couples TRBV12-3 or TRBV12-4 to TRBJ1-2; D is uncertain. V was clipped by 4 bases and J by 4 bases, with 22 bases between them. The CDR3 has 17 amino acids. Here the CDR3 reads CASSSDCSFRKTYGYTF. The CDR3 DNA follows: TGTGCCAGCAGTTCCGACTGCAGCTTCCGAAAGACCTATGGCTACACCTTC.

This clonotype was observed many times. The chain recombines TRBV9 with TRBJ1-3; maybe TRBD1 (5 bases). The V and J ends lost 3 bases and 0 bases respectively, with 13 bases between them. This CDR3 region has 16 residues. The germline gives CDR1 SGDLS, CDR2 YYNGEE. CDR3 region: CASSAVGDSSGNTIYF. CDR3 nucleotide sequence: TGTGCCAGCAGCGCAGTGGGCGACAGCTCTGGAAACACCATATATTTT. Combining the CDR3 with reference TRBV9 and TRBJ1-3 gives the whole variable domain DSGVTQTPKHLITATGQRVTLRCSPRSGDLSVYWYQQSLDQGLQFLIQYYNGEERAKGNILERFSAQQFPDLHSELNLSSLELGDSALYFCASSAVGDSSGNTIYFGEGSWLTVV.

This clonotype was seen more than once but under ten times. V is TRBV5-6 and J is TRBJ2-1; no definite D call. This CDR3 comprises 17 residues. The germline V gene has CDR1 SGHDT and CDR2 YYEEEE. V lost 1 base and J 2 bases, leaving 16 bases between the germline ends. The CDR3 nucleotides read TGTGCCAGCAGCTTGATGGCGTGGCAGGACCCCTACAATGAGCAGTTCTTC. Translated: CASSLMAWQDPYNEQFF. The full variable domain, with the rest looked up from reference TRBV5-6 and TRBJ2-1, is DAGVTQSPTHLIKTRGQQVTLRCSPKSGHDTVSWYQQALGQGPQFIFQYYEEEERQRGNFPDRFSGHQFPNYSSELNVNALLLGDSALYLCASSLMAWQDPYNEQFFGPGTRLTVL.

In this sample, this clonotype turned up many times. The V and J genes are TRBV12-5 and TRBJ1-6; TRBD1 is a possible D gene (5 bases). V gave up 1 base and J gave up 18 bases, with 16 bases separating them. CDR1 is LGHNT and CDR2 is FRNRAP in the germline V gene. The CDR3 spans 13 residues. The CDR3 DNA follows: TGTGCTAGTGGTTTGGAAGGGGACCTACCGCCCCACTTT. Its protein product is CASGLEGDLPPHF.

This clonotype has a count of ten or more. The rearrangement links TRBV6-8 to TRBJ1-2; D call uncertain. V gave up 5 bases and J gave up 4 bases, with 23 bases separating them. Germline loops: CDR1 MNHGY, CDR2 SAAAGT. The CDR3 runs to 17 residues. DNA of the CDR3: TGTGCCAGCAGTAATGGAAAACGCTCTAGAAAGACCTATGGCTACACCTTC. Amino acid sequence: CASSNGKRSRKTYGYTF.

The chain links TRBV7-2 to TRBJ2-4, with D maybe TRBD2 (6 bases). The germline gives CDR1 SGHTA, CDR2 FQGNSA. With 1 base removed from V and 7 bases from J, the gap between germline ends came to 23 bases. This CDR3 has 18 residues. CDR3 sequence reads: CASSLGISLAESPNIQYF. DNA of the CDR3: TGTGCCAGCAGCTTAGGCATAAGCTTAGCGGAGAGTCCCAACATTCAGTACTTC.

In its sample, this clonotype was seen many times. The rearrangement links TRBV6-1 to TRBJ1-1; D call uncertain. V gave up 2 bases and J gave up 1 base, with 8 bases separating them. Per the germline V gene, CDR1 is MNHNS and CDR2 is SASEGT. The CDR3 consists of 14 residues. CDR3 residues: CASSENWGNTEAFF. As DNA, the CDR3 is TGTGCCAGCAGTGAAAATTGGGGGAACACTGAAGCTTTCTTT.

The chain uses TRBV29-1 and TRBJ2-1; possible D gene TRBD2, 6 bases. The CDR3 is made up of 13 amino acids. The germline CDR1 and CDR2 sequences are SQVTM and ANQGSEA. The CDR3 is CSARRGNYNEQFF. In nucleotides, the CDR3 is TGCAGTGCTAGGCGGGGCAACTACAATGAGCAGTTCTTC.

This clonotype appeared many times. This rearrangement joins TRBV19 to TRBJ1-2, with a tentative D call TRBD1 (6 bases). Trimming left V 5 bases short and J 4 bases short, with 23 bases between. Germline CDR1 and CDR2: LNHDA and SQIVND (reference sequence). CDR3 length equals 17 residues. Here the CDR3 DNA reads TGTGCCAGTAGTGACCGGGGGACAAATCGAAAGACCTATGGCTACACCTTC. This gives the protein CASSDRGTNRKTYGYTF. The full variable domain, in which reference TRBV19 and TRBJ1-2 provide the parts outside the CDR3, is DGGITQSPKYLFRKEGQNVTLSCEQNLNHDAMYWYRQDPGQGLRLIYYSQIVNDFQKGDIAEGYSVSREKKESFPLTVTSAQKNPTAFYLCASSDRGTNRKTYGYTFGSGTRLTVV.

Regarding this clonotype: A much larger clone differs from this one at a single base, so this may be a read error. The chain joins TRBV7-2 to TRBJ1-4; D is possibly TRBD1 (5 bases). Germline V gene sequence: CDR1 SGHTA, CDR2 FQGNSA. The CDR3 is 14 residues long. The DNA of the CDR3 is TGTGCCAGCAGCTTAGGTGGGGACTCGAAAAAACTGCTTTTT. This codes for CASSLGGDSKKLLF.

In its sample, this clonotype was seen a few times. This chain links TRBV10-2 with TRBJ2-3, with D maybe TRBD2 (5 bases). Germline values: CDR1 WSHSY, CDR2 SAAADI. V shed 7 bases and J shed 1 base, with 18 bases lying between them. The CDR3 loop spans 16 amino acids. CDR3 in DNA: TGCGCCAGCAACAGCGGCGCCGGGATAGGCACAGATACGCAGTATTTT. This translates into CASNSGAGIGTDTQYF.